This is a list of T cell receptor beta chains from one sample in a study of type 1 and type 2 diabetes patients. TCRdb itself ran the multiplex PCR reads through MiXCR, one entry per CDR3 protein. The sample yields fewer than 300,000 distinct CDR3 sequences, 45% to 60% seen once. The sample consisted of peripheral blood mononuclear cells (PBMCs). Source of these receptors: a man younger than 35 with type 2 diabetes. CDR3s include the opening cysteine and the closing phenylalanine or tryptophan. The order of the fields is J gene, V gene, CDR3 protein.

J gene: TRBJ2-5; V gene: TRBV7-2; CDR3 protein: CASSGSDQETQYF
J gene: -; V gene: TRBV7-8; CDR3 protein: CASSLVGEETQFF
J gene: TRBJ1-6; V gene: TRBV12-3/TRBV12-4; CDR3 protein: CASSFSGSPLHF
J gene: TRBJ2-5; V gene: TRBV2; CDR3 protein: CASSDRLAGETQYF
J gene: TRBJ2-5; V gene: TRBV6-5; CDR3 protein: CASQQTETQYF
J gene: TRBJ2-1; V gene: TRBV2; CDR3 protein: CASSVRPGSDEQFF
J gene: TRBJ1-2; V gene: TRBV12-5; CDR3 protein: CASGLSYSYGYTF
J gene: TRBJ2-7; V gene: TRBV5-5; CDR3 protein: CASARTSGVFEQYF
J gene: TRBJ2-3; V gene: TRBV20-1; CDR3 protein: CSAPGPYTDTQYF
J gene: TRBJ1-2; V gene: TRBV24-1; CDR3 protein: CATSDSRVGPNYGYTF
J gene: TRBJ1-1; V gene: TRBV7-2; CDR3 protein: CASSSAGGQNTEAFF
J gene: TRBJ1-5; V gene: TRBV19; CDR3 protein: CASGLLDQPQHF
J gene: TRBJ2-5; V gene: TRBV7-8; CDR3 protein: CASSPSSYEKTQYF
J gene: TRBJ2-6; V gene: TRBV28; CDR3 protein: CASSLNRGVTGANVLTF
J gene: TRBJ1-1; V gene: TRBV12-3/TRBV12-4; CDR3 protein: CASSPTGTGNTEAFF
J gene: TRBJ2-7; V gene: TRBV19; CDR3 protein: CASSPARDRDYEQYF
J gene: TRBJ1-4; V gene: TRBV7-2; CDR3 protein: CASSQKARGINEKLFF
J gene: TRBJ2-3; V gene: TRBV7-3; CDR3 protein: CASSPNVGPTDTQYF
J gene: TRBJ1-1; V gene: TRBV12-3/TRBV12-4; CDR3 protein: CASIQTGGFLMGTEAFF
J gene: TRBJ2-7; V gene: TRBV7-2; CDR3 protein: CASSTSGQGNYEQYF
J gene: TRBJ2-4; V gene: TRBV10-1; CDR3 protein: CASSESWGNSKNIQYF
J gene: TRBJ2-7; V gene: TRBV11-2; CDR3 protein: CASSPNQAYEQYF
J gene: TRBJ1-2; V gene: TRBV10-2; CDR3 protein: CASSESLGVDGYTF
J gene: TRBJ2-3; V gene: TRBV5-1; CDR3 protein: CASSLAPQRVTTSTDTQYF
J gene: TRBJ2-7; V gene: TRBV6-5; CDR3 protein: CASSSPGQPDEQYF
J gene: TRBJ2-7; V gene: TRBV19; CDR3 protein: CASSAGQGLLERYF
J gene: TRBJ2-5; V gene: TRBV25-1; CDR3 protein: CASSGLTTYEQHF
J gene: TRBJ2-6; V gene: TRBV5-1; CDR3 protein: CASSHGLGPANPGANVLTF
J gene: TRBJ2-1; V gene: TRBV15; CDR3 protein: CATSRDFGGGYNEQFF
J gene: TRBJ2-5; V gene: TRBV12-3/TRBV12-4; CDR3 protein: CASSNSGGGTARKTQYF
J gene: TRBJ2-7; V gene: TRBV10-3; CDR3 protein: CATSFGGPGQGSLEQYF
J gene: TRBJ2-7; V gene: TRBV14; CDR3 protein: CASRLTGSYEQHF
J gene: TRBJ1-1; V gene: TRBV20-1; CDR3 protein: CSAMGVKAEAFF
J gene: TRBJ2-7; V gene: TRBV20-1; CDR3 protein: CSARVGSGDYEQYF
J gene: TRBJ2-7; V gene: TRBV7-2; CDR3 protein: CASSPLAGSRNEQYF
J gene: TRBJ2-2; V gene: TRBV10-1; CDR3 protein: CASSGQVTGKLFF
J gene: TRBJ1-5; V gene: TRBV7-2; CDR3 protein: CASSPLRARSNQPQHF
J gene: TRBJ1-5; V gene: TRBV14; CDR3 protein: CASSQAGTGVPISNQPQHF
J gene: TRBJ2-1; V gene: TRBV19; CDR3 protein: CASSIDDYNEQFF
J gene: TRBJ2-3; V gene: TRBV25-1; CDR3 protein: CAASGGTDTQYF
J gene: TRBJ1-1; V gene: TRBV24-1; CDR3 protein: CATSDYRGINTEAFF
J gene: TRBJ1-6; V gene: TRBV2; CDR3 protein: CASSYQIDNSPLHF
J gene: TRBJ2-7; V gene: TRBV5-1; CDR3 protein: CASTIAGMYEQYF
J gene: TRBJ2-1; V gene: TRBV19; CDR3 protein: CASRGLVSYNEQFF
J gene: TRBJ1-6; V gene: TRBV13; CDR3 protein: CASSSGMGSPLHF
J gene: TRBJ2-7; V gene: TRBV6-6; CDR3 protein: CASRLSDGGGEQYF
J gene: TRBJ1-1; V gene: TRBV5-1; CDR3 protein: CASSFISHTEAFF
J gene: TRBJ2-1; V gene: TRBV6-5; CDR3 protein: CASSYHGQGGDEQFF